The T cell receptor (beta chain) described here comes from a study of human T cells and chemical hapten exposure. TCRdb independently ran MiXCR on the RACE reads; one entry per CDR3 protein. The sample comprises some 300,000 distinct CDR3 sequences, 5.5% of which are singletons, and approximately 8.2% rests with the top ten. Germline assignment: CDR1 ENHRY and CDR2 SYGVKD. V was shortened by 7 bases and J by 0 bases, with 18 bases between the two germline ends. The CDR3 spans 16 residues. This clonotype was counted only a few times. Time point in this sample: pre-sensitization, week 0. Indicated treatment: therapeutic diphenylcyclopropenone sensitization with weekly scalp DPC.

This chain connects TRBV10-3 to TRBJ1-1; D perhaps matches TRBD1 (5 bases). The TCR was taken from a woman under 30 with alopecia areata. Some clones in this sample may be carry-over from other donors' samples. Sequencing used whole blood, obtained in connection with sensitization to the hapten diphenylcyclopropenone (DPC). CDR3 region: CAITAQGPYMNTEAFF. The CDR3 region has the DNA TGTGCCATCACGGCGCAGGGACCCTACATGAACACTGAAGCTTTCTTT.